This TCR beta chain was recovered during a study of graft-versus-host responses after intestinal transplantation. Study background: The whole recipient group had anti-thymocyte globulin induction followed by tacrolimus and steroids for around 3 years. Broader study findings: Early post-transplant HvG declines were associated with peak circulating GvH clone levels.

In the case of this clone: Its antigen is as yet unknown.

Data came from immunoSEQ multiplex PCR; TCRdb stores just in-frame clones and leaves some out. The sample lists approximately 100,000 clones; approximately 85% were seen once. Trimming shortened V by 3 bases and J by 7 bases, and 7 bases separated the two germline ends. Germline V gene data show CDR1 as SNHLY and CDR2 as FYNNEI. This CDR3 has 13 amino acids. This receptor was identified in a human patient who received an intestinal transplant, so some T cells may come from the graft donor. The sample consisted of PBMCs, taken 255 days after intestinal transplant. V and J are TRBV2 and TRBJ1-6; D not resolved. As DNA, the CDR3 is TGTGCCAGCAGTGAGGGGAGGAATTCACCCCTCCACTTT. This translates into CASSEGRNSPLHF.